One and the same sample provided the 13 T cell receptor beta chains below, sequenced in a study of T cell responses to AZD1222 COVID-19 vaccine. This table comes from immunoSEQ multiplex PCR, and its TCRdb copy is limited to in-frame clones, with some not included. Of 20,000 or so clones listed, roughly 84% are singletons. Sequencing was performed on peripheral blood, taken 28 days after the second AZD1222 dose. The source is an adult who received the AZD1222 COVID-19 vaccine.

The chain joins TRBV18 to TRBJ1-5; D remains unclear. The CDR3 consists of 14 residues. Trimming left V 2 bases short and J 0 bases short, with 5 bases between. Germline V gene lookup returns CDR1 KGHSH and CDR2 LQKENI. This CDR3 reads CASSPGYSNQPQHF. CDR3 sequence (DNA): TGTGCCAGCTCACCAGGGTATAGCAATCAGCCCCAGCATTTT.

The chain is built from TRBV2 and TRBJ2-4; D uncertain. The CDR3 spans 13 residues. V was shortened by 9 bases and J by 1 base, with 10 bases between the two germline ends. CDR1 SNHLY and CDR2 FYNNEI come from the germline V gene. The CDR3 region has the DNA TGTGCCAGACACAACTCGGCCAAAAACATTCAGTACTTC. This translates into CARHNSAKNIQYF. Variable domain in full (rest from reference TRBV2 and TRBJ2-4): EPEVTQTPSHQVTQMGQEVILRCVPISNHLYFYWYRQILGQKVEFLVSFYNNEISEKSEIFDDQFSVERPDGSNFTLKIRSTKLEDSAMYFCARHNSAKNIQYFGAGTRLSVL.

The V gene is TRBV11-2, the J gene TRBJ2-6; no clear D. Germline CDR1 and CDR2: SGHAT and FQNNGV. Trimming took 1 base from V and 0 from J, leaving 4 bases between them. This CDR3 contains 15 residues. The CDR3 DNA reads TGTGCCAGCAGCTTAGCCAGCTCTGGGGCCAACGTCCTGACTTTC. Amino acid sequence: CASSLASSGANVLTF.

The chain uses TRBV2 and TRBJ1-1, with TRBD1 as a possible D gene (6 bases). This CDR3 is 13 amino acids long. CDR1 is SNHLY, CDR2 FYNNEI, per germline. Trimming cost V 4 bases and J 6 bases, with 12 bases left between them. For the CDR3, the DNA is TGTGCCAGCAGTGTTATGAGACAGGCTGAAGCTTTCTTT. It codes for CASSVMRQAEAFF.

There are a few counts of this clone. CDR3 amino acids: CASSLEGPRNSPLHF. The CDR3 nucleotides read TGTGCCAGCAGCTTAGAGGGTCCACGGAATTCACCCCTCCACTTT. The chain has TRBV7-9 and TRBJ1-6; D not resolved. Germline V gene lookup returns CDR1 SEHNR and CDR2 FQNEAQ (reference sequence). The V end lost 1 base, the J end lost 7 bases, and 11 bases lay between the germline ends. The CDR3 extends over 15 amino acids. Full variable domain (remainder filled in from reference TRBV7-9 and TRBJ1-6): DTGVSQNPRHKITKRGQNVTFRCDPISEHNRLYWYRQTLGQGPEFLTYFQNEAQLEKSRLLSDRFSAERPKGSFSTLEIQRTEQGDSAMYLCASSLEGPRNSPLHFGNGTRLTVT.

The rearrangement links TRBV6-2 or TRBV6-3 to TRBJ1-2; D is unresolved. The CDR3 length is 13 residues. Trimming removed 5 bases from V and 4 bases from J, with 11 bases in between. Germline loops: CDR1 MNHEY, CDR2 SVGEGT. The CDR3, as DNA: TGTGCCAGCAGTCAAGATATGGGCTATGGCTACACCTTC. Translating gives CASSQDMGYGYTF.

The chain couples TRBV5-1 to TRBJ2-7; D gene unclear. This CDR3 contains 12 residues. Trimming took 0 bases from V and 5 from J, leaving 6 bases between them. CDR1 and CDR2 from the germline V gene are SGHRS and YFSETQ. The DNA for the CDR3 is TGCGCCAGCAGCTTGGTTTCCCACGAGCAGTACTTC. Translating gives CASSLVSHEQYF.

The chain couples TRBV5-1 to TRBJ2-2; 9 positions agree with TRBD2. J gave up 0 bases and V 1 base, and 1 base lay outside the gene matches. This CDR3 is built from 16 residues. The germline V gene has CDR1 SGHRS and CDR2 YFSETQ. CDR3: CASSLLAGANTGELFF. CDR3 bases: TGCGCCAGCAGCTTGTTAGCGGGGGCGAACACCGGGGAGCTGTTTTTT.

V is TRBV9 and J is TRBJ2-7; a weak D match, TRBD1 (6 bases). The CDR3 runs to 15 residues. CDR1 SGDLS and CDR2 YYNGEE come from the germline V gene. V lost 0 bases and J 3 bases, leaving 13 bases between the germline ends. As DNA, the CDR3 is TGTGCCAGCAGCGTAGCTATCGGACAGTACTACGAGCAGTACTTC. Its protein is CASSVAIGQYYEQYF.

This clone is deemed medium-sized. The sample contains more than one DNA sequence encoding this CDR3. The rearrangement uses TRBV29-1 and TRBJ2-5, with D tentatively TRBD1 (6 bases). Trimming pared 4 bases from V and 3 bases from J, leaving 6 bases between. This CDR3 spans 11 amino acids. Germline loops: CDR1 SQVTM, CDR2 ANQGSEA. This CDR3 reads CSVGTEETQYF. Written as DNA, the CDR3 is TGCAGCGTTGGGACAGAAGAGACCCAGTACTTC. Variable domain in full (rest from reference TRBV29-1 and TRBJ2-5): SAVISQKPSRDICQRGTSLTIQCQVDSQVTMMFWYRQQPGQSLTLIATANQGSEATYESGFVIDKFPISRPNLTFSTLTVSNMSPEDSSIYLCSVGTEETQYFGPGTRLLVL.

This clone is medium-sized by share. The chain combines TRBV7-9 with TRBJ1-5, with D tentatively TRBD1 (6 bases). CDR3 size: 16 residues. Trimming cost V 1 base and J 4 bases, with 14 bases left between them. Germline CDR1 and CDR2: SEHNR and FQNEAQ (reference sequence). The CDR3 reads CASSLGDRYPNQPQHF. In nucleotides, the CDR3 is TGTGCCAGCAGCTTAGGTGACAGGTACCCGAATCAGCCCCAGCATTTT.

The sample holds a few counts of this clone. This chain uses TRBV6-4 with TRBJ2-1; 11 bases fit TRBD2. Germline loops: CDR1 MRHNA, CDR2 SNTAGT. The CDR3 runs to 15 residues. The V segment lost 6 bases and the J segment 4 bases; nucleotides outside the gene matches: 5. The CDR3 is CASRKTSGSYNEQFF. The DNA for the CDR3 is TGTGCCAGCAGAAAAACTAGCGGGAGTTACAATGAGCAGTTCTTC.

This chain connects TRBV11-3 to TRBJ2-5, with TRBD2 matching 8 bases. The CDR3 extends over 15 amino acids. Looked up from germline, CDR1 is SGHNT and CDR2 is YENEEA. The V and J ends lost 0 bases and 3 bases, in that order; junction bases with no gene match: 3. CDR3 protein: CASSLDPAGEETQYF. The DNA of the CDR3 is TGTGCCAGCAGCTTAGATCCAGCGGGAGAAGAGACCCAGTACTTC. Supplemented by reference TRBV11-3 and TRBJ2-5, the full variable domain reads EAGVVQSPRYKIIEKKQPVAFWCNPISGHNTLYWYLQNLGQGPELLIRYENEEAVDDSQLPKDRFSAERLKGVDSTLKIQPAELGDSAVYLCASSLDPAGEETQYFGPGTRLLVL.